This passage covers 17 T cell receptor beta chains from one sample sequenced in a study of blood T cell repertoires in COVID-19. Method: immunoSEQ multiplex PCR; TCRdb's copy keeps in-frame clones and lacks some. The table lists under 100,000 clones, around 85% of them singletons, with nearly 25% in the top ten. Sequenced input: peripheral blood. The receptor source for this set is an elderly man with active or convalescent COVID-19.

This clone was seen once. This chain connects TRBV14 to TRBJ1-4; 7 bases are a match to TRBD1. The CDR3 extends over 16 amino acids. CDR1 is SGHDN, CDR2 FVKESK, per germline. V dropped 4 bases and J dropped 12; count of bases not matched to a gene: 17. CDR3 nucleotide sequence: TGTGCCAGCAGCCCCCGGGACAGCGTTTGGTTCGATGAACTGTTTTTT. This codes for CASSPRDSVWFDELFF.

This clone came up once. The genes are TRBV11-2 and TRBJ1-3; no reliable D call. This CDR3 is built from 16 residues. Germline values: CDR1 SGHAT, CDR2 FQNNGV. V gave up 2 bases and J gave up 0 bases, with 11 bases separating them. The CDR3 reads CASSLSWASSGNTIYF. The DNA for the CDR3 is TGTGCCAGCAGCTTAAGCTGGGCCTCCTCTGGAAACACCATATATTTT.

This chain connects TRBV15 to TRBJ1-1; 8 positions agree with TRBD1. The CDR3 covers 13 residues. The J segment lost 0 bases and the V segment lost 8 bases, leaving 2 bases of the junction unmatched. Germline V CDR1 and CDR2: LNHNV, YYDKDF (reference sequence). The CDR3 reads CATRQGMNTEAFF. CDR3 DNA: TGTGCCACCCGACAGGGGATGAACACTGAAGCTTTCTTT. The full variable domain, in which reference TRBV15 and TRBJ1-1 provide the parts outside the CDR3, is DAMVIQNPRYQVTQFGKPVTLSCSQTLNHNVMYWYQQKSSQAPKLLFHYYDKDFNNEADTPDNFQSRRPNTSFCFLDIRSPGLGDTAMYLCATRQGMNTEAFFGQGTRLTVV.

The rearrangement links TRBV9 to TRBJ2-1; D might be TRBD2 (5 bases). The germline V gene encodes CDR1 SGDLS and CDR2 YYNGEE. Trimming pared 6 bases from V and 0 bases from J, leaving 10 bases between. CDR3 length equals 14 residues. The CDR3 DNA reads as TGTGCCAGCAACTCGGGATTCTCCTACAATGAGCAGTTCTTC. This encodes CASNSGFSYNEQFF.

The gene calls are TRBV28 and TRBJ1-1, with TRBD1 as a possible D gene (5 bases). The germline gives CDR1 MDHEN, CDR2 SYDVKM. The CDR3 extends over 13 amino acids. Trimming stripped 6 bases from V and 5 bases from J, with 13 bases between. The CDR3: CASRSGGRTEAFF. CDR3 DNA: TGTGCCAGCAGATCCGGGGGACGAACTGAAGCTTTCTTT.

This clone was seen only a few times. This sequence joins TRBV28 and TRBJ1-1; D perhaps matches TRBD1 (6 bases). Germline-derived CDR1 and CDR2 are MDHEN and SYDVKM. This CDR3 spans 14 amino acids. The V end was cut by 8 bases, the J end by 5 bases, with 18 bases between. In DNA, the CDR3 is TGTGCCAGCGTTCGGGGGGGCGCGGGGACTGAAGCTTTCTTT. The encoded protein is CASVRGGAGTEAFF.

The chain couples TRBV14 to TRBJ2-6, with unresolved D. The CDR3 extends over 15 amino acids. With 4 bases removed from V and 2 bases from J, the gap between germline ends came to 9 bases. Germline assignment: CDR1 SGHDN and CDR2 FVKESK. CDR3 sequence (DNA): TGTGCCAGCAGCCCCCAGCGAGCTGGGGCCAACGTCCTGACTTTC. It specifies CASSPQRAGANVLTF.

Here the CDR3 DNA reads TGTGCCAGTAGCCAACTAGCGGGGGGAGATGAGCAGTTCTTC. Its translation: CASSQLAGGDEQFF. This chain uses TRBV19 with TRBJ2-1; 12 bases fit TRBD2. V shed 6 bases, J shed 8 bases, and the junction held 5 bases outside the gene matches. The CDR3 extends over 14 amino acids. Germline values: CDR1 LNHDA, CDR2 SQIVND (reference sequence).

The rearrangement links TRBV27 to TRBJ1-4; 9 bases match TRBD1. Losses at the gene ends were 6 bases for V and 2 bases for J; bases not matched to a gene: 4. The CDR3 has 15 amino acids. Germline CDR1 MNHEY, CDR2 SMNVEV (reference sequence). CDR3 loop: CASRPGTGTNEKLFF. The CDR3 bases are TGTGCCAGCAGACCAGGGACAGGGACTAATGAAAAACTGTTTTTT.

This chain joins TRBV20-1 and TRBJ2-1; 14 bases agree with TRBD2. This CDR3 is built from 18 residues. Per the germline V gene, CDR1 is DFQATT and CDR2 is SNEGSKA (reference sequence). The trim removed 3 bases at V and 0 bases at J, leaving 7 bases unmatched. The CDR3, as DNA: TGCAGTGCTAGTAGGACTAGCGGGGGGCCGAGCTCCTACAATGAGCAGTTCTTC. It encodes CSASRTSGGPSSYNEQFF.

This sequence joins TRBV5-6 and TRBJ2-1, with TRBD2 identical over 11 bases. There are 16 residues in the CDR3. Germline CDR1 reads SGHDT; CDR2 reads YYEEEE. J lost 4 bases, V lost 1 base, and 4 bases had no gene match. This chain's CDR3 is CASSLLGTSGYNEQFF. In DNA form, the CDR3 reads TGTGCCAGCAGCTTGTTGGGGACTAGCGGTTACAATGAGCAGTTCTTC. Full variable domain (remainder filled in from reference TRBV5-6 and TRBJ2-1): DAGVTQSPTHLIKTRGQQVTLRCSPKSGHDTVSWYQQALGQGPQFIFQYYEEEERQRGNFPDRFSGHQFPNYSSELNVNALLLGDSALYLCASSLLGTSGYNEQFFGPGTRLTVL.

The chain combines TRBV6-5 with TRBJ1-2; 8 bases align to TRBD1. Germline loops: CDR1 MNHEY, CDR2 SVGAGI. This CDR3 has 13 amino acids. The junction had 6 bases not matched to a gene; V was cut back by 5 bases and J by 7 bases. The CDR3 nucleotides read TGTGCCAGCAGTATACAGGGGGAACGTGGCTACACCTTC. It translates to CASSIQGERGYTF.

CDR3 coding DNA: TGTGCCAGCAGCAAGGGGGTTTCTAACTATGGCTACACCTTC. Translating gives CASSKGVSNYGYTF. V gene TRBV3-1 (or the pseudogene TRBV3-2) combines with J gene TRBJ1-2, with a weak D call TRBD1 (6 bases). Germline assignment: CDR1 LGHDT and CDR2 YNNKEL (reference sequence). Deletions cut 5 bases from V and 0 bases from J, with 10 bases between. The CDR3 is 14 amino acids.

The chain has TRBV28 and TRBJ2-1, with D perhaps matching TRBD1 (5 bases). Trimming stripped 3 bases from V and 4 bases from J, with 10 bases between. Per the germline V gene, CDR1 is MDHEN and CDR2 is SYDVKM. This CDR3 comprises 14 residues. This CDR3 reads CASSLGQVYNEQFF. CDR3 in DNA: TGTGCCAGCAGTTTGGGGCAGGTATACAATGAGCAGTTCTTC.

The V call is TRBV5-1, the J call TRBJ2-3; 12 bases map to TRBD2. The CDR3 length is 18 residues. The germline V gene has CDR1 SGHRS and CDR2 YFSETQ. Losses at the gene ends were 4 bases for V and 0 bases for J; bases not matched to a gene: 9. CDR3 sequence (DNA): TGCGCCAGCAGCCTGCCTAGCGGGGGGGACCCTAGCACAGATACGCAGTATTTT. It specifies CASSLPSGGDPSTDTQYF.

This chain connects TRBV5-4 to TRBJ2-2; 12 positions agree with TRBD1. Germline trimming cut 0 bases from V and 4 bases from J; bases unmatched to any gene: 4. The CDR3 length is 17 residues. Germline values: CDR1 SGHNT, CDR2 YYREEE (reference sequence). CDR3 sequence (DNA): TGTGCCAGCAGCTTGGCGGGACAGGGGGCTTCCACCGGGGAGCTGTTTTTT. Translation gives CASSLAGQGASTGELFF.

This clone was detected a few times. The V and J genes are TRBV5-1 and TRBJ1-1; 12 bases are shared with TRBD1. Germline lookup yields CDR1 SGHRS and CDR2 YFSETQ. This CDR3 comprises 16 residues. V lost 3 bases and J lost 1; bases outside the gene matches: 4. The CDR3, as DNA: TGCGCCAGCAGCTCGGGACAGGGGGCACAGAACACTGAAGCTTTCTTT. It encodes CASSSGQGAQNTEAFF.